This T cell receptor (beta chain) was sequenced in a study of a mutant IDH1 vaccine in newly diagnosed glioma. In the study overall: Patients were started on vaccination 4-6 weeks after radiotherapy alone, or with temozolomide cycles. Most patients had received both radiotherapy and temozolomide, the prior options being radiotherapy, temozolomide, or both. In the visit schedule, V12 fell in week 35, while V13 fell in week 47. Overall study results and limits: Patients showed vaccine-induced immune responses at a rate of 93.3%.

With respect to this clone: What it binds is unknown.

Time point indicated: week 35, safety follow-up. Every single dose of the vaccine, 300 ug of mutant IDH1 20-mer peptide, came with topical imiquimod. Germline V gene data show CDR1 as MNHEY and CDR2 as SMNVEV (reference sequence). Trimming at V came to 4 bases and at J to 8 bases, leaving 10 bases not matched to a gene. The CDR3 totals 14 residues. Data came from immunoSEQ multiplex PCR; TCRdb stores just in-frame clones and leaves some out. The data contain some 42,000 clones, 83% of them singletons. The sample was PBMCs, taken from a glioma patient whose treatment included an IDH1 peptide vaccine. This chain connects TRBV27 to TRBJ2-7; TRBD1 aligns across 8 bases. The receptor was derived from a woman in her 50s with glioma. The CDR3 region has the DNA TGTGCCAGCAGTTCCGCGGCAGGGGGCTCCAAGCAGTACTTC. This gives the protein CASSSAAGGSKQYF.